The 23 T cell receptor beta chains reported below all come from one sample, sequenced in a study of blood T cell repertoires in COVID-19. Clones were read by immunoSEQ multiplex PCR, and TCRdb kept only the in-frame ones, dropping some. This repertoire shows approximately 150,000 clones, more than 70% found once; its top ten account for 1.5% to 2%. Sequencing was done on a sample of peripheral blood. These TCRs come from a human donor in a cohort sampled during active COVID-19.

The gene calls are TRBV9 and TRBJ1-2; no clear D gene. The length of the CDR3 is 15 residues. CDR1 is SGDLS and CDR2 is YYNGEE in the germline V gene. V dropped 4 bases and J dropped 0 bases, with 13 bases sitting between them. The CDR3 sequence is CASSFRAMSNYGYTF. The CDR3 nucleotides are TGTGCCAGCAGCTTTAGAGCCATGTCTAACTATGGCTACACCTTC.

V and J are TRBV18 and TRBJ1-6; D perhaps matches TRBD1 (6 bases). The CDR3 spans 15 residues. Trimming shortened V by 3 bases and J by 5 bases, and 11 bases separated the two germline ends. The germline V gene encodes CDR1 KGHSH and CDR2 LQKENI. The CDR3 loop is CASSPTGSHNSPLHF. CDR3 coding DNA: TGTGCCAGCTCACCGACAGGTAGTCATAATTCACCCCTCCACTTT. Combining the CDR3 with reference TRBV18 and TRBJ1-6 gives the whole variable domain NAGVMQNPRHLVRRRGQEARLRCSPMKGHSHVYWYRQLPEEGLKFMVYLQKENIIDESGMPKERFSAEFPKEGPSILRIQQVVRGDSAAYFCASSPTGSHNSPLHFGNGTRLTVT.

The gene calls are TRBV7-8 and TRBJ2-7; 8 bases map to TRBD1. J lost 5 bases, V lost 5 bases, and 8 bases had no gene match. This CDR3 has 14 amino acids. Germline loops: CDR1 SGHVS, CDR2 FQNEAQ. CDR3 in DNA: TGTGCCAGCAGCCCCAGGACAGGGCTAGACGAGCAGTACTTC. Amino acid sequence: CASSPRTGLDEQYF.

J is TRBJ2-7 and V is TRBV3-1 (or the pseudogene TRBV3-2); possible D gene TRBD1, 5 bases. The CDR3 covers 15 residues. Germline CDR1 and CDR2: LGHDT and YNNKEL (reference sequence). V was pared by 4 bases and J by 0 bases, with 13 bases between. The CDR3 loop reads CASSPRQLSSYEQYF. The CDR3 nucleotides read TGTGCCAGCAGCCCACGACAGCTAAGCTCCTACGAGCAGTACTTC.

This clone has only one observation. The V and J genes are TRBV5-1 and TRBJ1-2; 8 positions match TRBD1. The V segment lost 0 bases and the J segment 7 bases; nucleotides outside the gene matches: 8. CDR1 is SGHRS, CDR2 YFSETQ, per germline. The CDR3 runs 15 residues. Written as DNA, the CDR3 is TGCGCCAGCAGCTTGGGGGGACAGGCAACAGGTGGCTACACCTTC. Protein sequence: CASSLGGQATGGYTF.

This clone occurred once. DNA of the CDR3: TGCGCCAGCAGCACAGGGACCATCGTTTTCTACAATGAGCAGTTCTTC. It specifies CASSTGTIVFYNEQFF. The chain joins TRBV5-1 to TRBJ2-1; D perhaps matches TRBD1 (6 bases). Per germline, CDR1 SGHRS and CDR2 YFSETQ. Trimming stripped 4 bases from V and 3 bases from J, with 17 bases between. This CDR3 has 16 amino acids. Full variable domain (missing parts from reference TRBV5-1 and TRBJ2-1): KAGVTQTPRYLIKTRGQQVTLSCSPISGHRSVSWYQQTPGQGLQFLFEYFSETQRNKGNFPGRFSGRQFSNSRSEMNVSTLELGDSALYLCASSTGTIVFYNEQFFGPGTRLTVL.

The V and J genes are TRBV18 and TRBJ2-5; 14 bases are a match to TRBD2. Germline V CDR1 and CDR2: KGHSH, LQKENI. The CDR3 covers 15 residues. V lost 6 bases and J lost 3; bases outside the gene matches: 3. CDR3 coding DNA: TGTGCCAGCTCCCGGGGACTAGCGGGGGAAGAGACCCAGTACTTC. Protein product: CASSRGLAGEETQYF. The complete variable domain, with remaining parts taken from reference TRBV18 and TRBJ2-5, reads NAGVMQNPRHLVRRRGQEARLRCSPMKGHSHVYWYRQLPEEGLKFMVYLQKENIIDESGMPKERFSAEFPKEGPSILRIQQVVRGDSAAYFCASSRGLAGEETQYFGPGTRLLVL.

The chain carries TRBV10-3 and TRBJ1-3; 10 bases are a match to TRBD1. Germline V CDR1 and CDR2: ENHRY, SYGVKD. The CDR3 length is 14 residues. Trimming took 4 bases from V and 9 from J; bases not matched to a gene: 6. In DNA, the CDR3 is TGTGCCATCAGTGCGGGACAGGGGCTCGGCACCATATATTTT. This translates into CAISAGQGLGTIYF.

This chain connects TRBV7-9 to TRBJ1-1; TRBD1 is a possible D gene (5 bases). This CDR3 has 15 amino acids. CDR1 is SEHNR, CDR2 FQNEAQ, per germline (reference sequence). Trimming left V 5 bases short and J 0 bases short, with 13 bases between. CDR3 sequence (DNA): TGTGCCAGCAGCCTACGACAGTCCATGAACACTGAAGCTTTCTTT. Translated: CASSLRQSMNTEAFF.

This rearrangement joins TRBV9 to TRBJ1-2; 7 bases are shared with TRBD1. CDR1 and CDR2 from the germline V gene are SGDLS and YYNGEE. The V gene end was trimmed by 4 bases and the J gene end by 4 bases; junction bases not matched to a gene: 4. The length of the CDR3 is 13 residues. Here the CDR3 reads CASSTGTAYGYTF. The CDR3 region has the DNA TGTGCCAGCAGCACCGGGACAGCCTATGGCTACACCTTC.

This clone showed up just once. The chain combines TRBV5-1 with TRBJ2-5, with D possibly being TRBD2 (5 bases). The V and J ends lost 0 bases and 5 bases respectively, with 11 bases between them. The germline V gene has CDR1 SGHRS and CDR2 YFSETQ. The CDR3 is made up of 14 amino acids. DNA of the CDR3: TGCGCCAGCAGCTTGGGGCCTATAGCGGAGACCCAGTACTTC. Its translation is CASSLGPIAETQYF.

V is TRBV5-1 and J is TRBJ2-3; a weak D match, TRBD1 (6 bases). Germline lookup yields CDR1 SGHRS and CDR2 YFSETQ. V lost 2 bases and J lost 5, with 9 bases in between. The CDR3 is 13 residues long. CDR3 sequence (DNA): TGCGCCAGCAGCTTTTGGGGGCGAGATACGCAGTATTTT. Translation gives CASSFWGRDTQYF.

The gene calls are TRBV5-1 and TRBJ2-3, with 11 bases that match TRBD2. The CDR3 covers 16 residues. Trimming took 4 bases from V and 2 from J; bases not matched to a gene: 6. CDR1 and CDR2 from the germline V gene are SGHRS and YFSETQ. The CDR3 here is CASSLGLAGFTDTQYF. The CDR3 nucleotides read TGCGCCAGCAGCCTAGGACTAGCGGGTTTCACAGATACGCAGTATTTT.

A single count supports this clone. The chain recombines TRBV7-9 with TRBJ2-7; weak D call: TRBD2 (5 bases). Germline V gene lookup returns CDR1 SEHNR and CDR2 FQNEAQ (reference sequence). This CDR3 comprises 17 residues. The V and J ends lost 1 base and 2 bases respectively, with 18 bases between them. The CDR3 region has the DNA TGTGCCAGCAGCTTAGGAGGGTCAGGATTATTAACCTACGAGCAGTACTTC. Protein sequence: CASSLGGSGLLTYEQYF.

The chain recombines TRBV10-3 with TRBJ2-7, with TRBD2 matching 11 bases. The CDR3 is made up of 15 amino acids. The V segment lost 4 bases and the J segment 1 base; nucleotides outside the gene matches: 3. Germline CDR1 reads ENHRY; CDR2 reads SYGVKD. CDR3 loop: CAISVAGGLSYEQYF. The CDR3 DNA is TGTGCCATCAGTGTAGCGGGGGGGCTTTCCTACGAGCAGTACTTC.

The J gene is TRBJ1-2, the V gene TRBV20-1; maybe TRBD1 (6 bases). V was shortened by 5 bases and J by 8 bases, with 9 bases between the two germline ends. Germline CDR1 reads DFQATT; CDR2 reads SNEGSKA (reference sequence). This CDR3 has 10 residues. CDR3 coding DNA: TGCAGTGCTGGGGGCATCGGCTACACCTTC. Translated, it gives CSAGGIGYTF.

CDR3 sequence: CSVDRTAQNLFSYGYTF. CDR3 in DNA: TGCAGCGTGGACCGGACAGCCCAAAATCTCTTTAGCTATGGCTACACCTTC. The chain is built from TRBV29-1 and TRBJ1-2; tentatively, D is TRBD1 (6 bases). Germline CDR1 reads SQVTM; CDR2 reads ANQGSEA. V was cut by 6 bases and J by 4 bases, with 27 bases left in between. The CDR3 contains 17 residues.

This chain uses TRBV9 with TRBJ2-5, with 9 bases fitting TRBD2. The CDR3 covers 16 residues. Germline CDR1 and CDR2: SGDLS and YYNGEE. V was clipped by 0 bases and J by 5 bases; unmatched bases: 8. CDR3 nucleotides: TGTGCCAGCAGCGTAGATGCGGGGGGGCCGAGGGAGACCCAGTACTTC. This gives the protein CASSVDAGGPRETQYF.

V usage is TRBV6-5 and J usage is TRBJ2-7; 11 nucleotides align to TRBD1. The CDR3 spans 15 residues. Per germline, CDR1 MNHEY and CDR2 SVGAGI. J lost 6 bases, V lost 0 bases, and 4 bases had no gene match. The CDR3 here is CASSYSRTGGLEQYF. In DNA, the CDR3 is TGTGCCAGCAGTTACTCAAGGACAGGGGGCCTCGAGCAGTACTTC.

V usage is TRBV7-6 and J usage is TRBJ2-7; 10 nucleotides agree with TRBD1. Germline assignment: CDR1 SGHVS and CDR2 FNYEAQ. V trimming: 5 bases; J trimming: 5 bases; junction bases outside the gene matches: 12. The CDR3 contains 16 residues. In nucleotides, the CDR3 is TGTGCCAGCAGCCACGGAGCCGGGACAGGGGTGGACGAGCAGTACTTC. As protein: CASSHGAGTGVDEQYF.

The rearrangement joins TRBV6-2 or TRBV6-3 to TRBJ1-5, with D possibly TRBD1 on 6 matching bases. There are 12 residues in the CDR3. Germline lookup yields CDR1 MNHEY and CDR2 SVGEGT. V was shortened by 6 bases and J by 7 bases, with 10 bases between the two germline ends. The CDR3 loop reads CASSGQQQPQHF. The CDR3 DNA reads TGTGCCAGCAGCGGACAGCAACAGCCCCAGCATTTT.

The chain is built from TRBV7-3 and TRBJ2-1; D perhaps matches TRBD2 (7 bases). Deletions cut 0 bases from V and 12 bases from J, with 9 bases between. In germline, CDR1 is SGHTA, CDR2 FQGTGA. The CDR3 extends over 12 amino acids. The CDR3 spells CASSLTGGAQFF. The CDR3, as DNA: TGTGCCAGCAGCTTAACAGGGGGGGCGCAGTTCTTC.

The chain joins TRBV9 to TRBJ1-5, with 8 bases that match TRBD1. Germline V gene sequence: CDR1 SGDLS, CDR2 YYNGEE. V shed 4 bases, J shed 6 bases, and the junction held 6 bases outside the gene matches. The CDR3 is 14 residues long. The CDR3 DNA reads as TGTGCCAGCAGCCTCACAGGGGGAGGTCAGCCCCAGCATTTT. It specifies CASSLTGGGQPQHF. The full variable domain, its missing parts supplied by reference TRBV9 and TRBJ1-5, is DSGVTQTPKHLITATGQRVTLRCSPRSGDLSVYWYQQSLDQGLQFLIQYYNGEERAKGNILERFSAQQFPDLHSELNLSSLELGDSALYFCASSLTGGGQPQHFGDGTRLSIL.